Presented here are 8 T cell receptor beta chains from one specimen sequenced in a study of cytomegalovirus exposure and HLA in healthy donors. PCR used 60 Vbeta primers and 13 Jbeta primers. Here immunoSEQ multiplex PCR was the method, and the copy in TCRdb shows in-frame clones only, minus some. The sample holds over 45,000 clones. Sequencing was done on a sample of PBMCs. The receptors originated from a woman aged 18-30 years in good health and CMV-seronegative.

Written as DNA, the CDR3 is TGTGCCAGCAGTCCCGGACTGAGCAATCAGCCCCAGCATTTT. Encoded protein: CASSPGLSNQPQHF. V usage is TRBV2 and J usage is TRBJ1-5; D remains ambiguous. V gave up 5 bases and J gave up 1 base, with 9 bases separating them. This CDR3 has 14 residues. Per germline, CDR1 SNHLY and CDR2 FYNNEI.

The chain recombines TRBV7-9 with TRBJ2-4; unclear D gene. The V end was cut by 8 bases, the J end by 5 bases, with 10 bases between. Germline CDR1 reads SEHNR; CDR2 reads FQNEAQ (reference sequence). The CDR3 is made up of 12 amino acids. The CDR3 DNA sequence: TGTGCCAGCGGTGTGGCCCAAAACATTCAGTACTTC. Its protein is CASGVAQNIQYF.

The V and J genes are TRBV29-1 and TRBJ2-7; TRBD2 might be the D (5 bases). The CDR3 extends over 11 amino acids. The germline gives CDR1 SQVTM, CDR2 ANQGSEA. V shed 4 bases and J shed 1 base, with 5 bases lying between them. The DNA of the CDR3 is TGCAGCGTTGTAGCGTCCTACGAGCAGTACTTC. It codes for CSVVASYEQYF.

This chain links TRBV5-1 with TRBJ2-3, with a possible D match to TRBD2 (5 bases). The CDR3 totals 16 residues. Deletions cut 0 bases from V and 0 bases from J, with 11 bases between. The germline V gene has CDR1 SGHRS and CDR2 YFSETQ. The CDR3 spells CASSLDAGFSTDTQYF. The CDR3 DNA sequence: TGCGCCAGCAGCTTGGATGCGGGCTTTAGCACAGATACGCAGTATTTT.

CDR3 region: CASSPWLAEQETQYF. The DNA for the CDR3 is TGTGCCAGCAGTCCGTGGCTAGCGGAGCAAGAGACCCAGTACTTC. J is TRBJ2-5 and V is TRBV6-1; 7 bases agree with TRBD2. The CDR3 runs 15 residues. Germline CDR1 and CDR2: MNHNS and SASEGT. The V and J ends lost 5 bases and 2 bases, in that order; junction bases with no gene match: 8.

The rearrangement links TRBV29-1 to TRBJ2-1; 7 bases are shared with TRBD1. CDR1 and CDR2 (germline): SQVTM, ANQGSEA. V gave up 6 bases and J gave up 8 bases; unmatched junction bases: 13. The CDR3 length is 14 residues. The CDR3 DNA follows: TGCAGCGTCGCATGGGGACAGTCAGGCGATGAGCAGTTCTTC. Protein: CSVAWGQSGDEQFF.

The chain is built from TRBV4-2 and TRBJ1-1; D unresolved. CDR1 and CDR2 (germline): LGHNA, YNFKEQ. The CDR3 runs 15 residues. Trimming stripped 4 bases from V and 2 bases from J, with 14 bases between. The CDR3 sequence: CASSRAVGRNTEAFF. For the CDR3, the DNA is TGTGCCAGCAGCCGGGCGGTTGGGAGAAACACTGAAGCTTTCTTT.

This chain uses TRBV9 with TRBJ1-6; no definite D call. The V end was cut by 4 bases, the J end by 6 bases, with 17 bases between. The CDR3 runs to 16 residues. Per the germline V gene, CDR1 is SGDLS and CDR2 is YYNGEE. CDR3 sequence reads: CASSPNPGKGNSPLHF. The CDR3 DNA reads TGTGCCAGCAGCCCCAACCCGGGAAAGGGTAATTCACCCCTCCACTTT.